The present T cell receptor beta chain was sequenced within a study of CD8 T cells in ankylosing spondylitis. Findings and caveats of the study: One TCR beta motif, made up of eight or nine highly homologous variants, appeared characteristic of ankylosing spondylitis blood. Before this, some motif variants had been reported in reactive arthritis synovial fluid and blood.

Concerning this clonotype: Its antigen remains unidentified.

Trimming left V 3 bases short and J 0 bases short, with 12 bases between. This CDR3 spans 15 amino acids. Generation of TCR beta libraries employed quantitative 5'-RACE incorporating molecular barcodes. Via MiXCR, TCRdb re-called the 5' RACE reads, giving one row per CDR3 protein. This table has some 120,000 distinct CDR3 sequences, about an eighth appearing once. The source of this sequence is a female donor with ankylosing spondylitis or in good health (not recorded which). The sequencing sample was made of blood, either unsorted or a sorted T cell fraction (not recorded which). The chain recombines TRBV12-3 or TRBV12-4 with TRBJ2-7, with D perhaps being TRBD1 or TRBD2 (5 bases each). The CDR3 is CASSFGAGPSYEQYF. The CDR3 nucleotides are TGTGCCAGCAGTTTTGGGGCGGGCCCCTCCTACGAGCAGTACTTC.